These 3 T cell receptor beta chains came from one sample sequenced in a study of blood T cell repertoires in COVID-19 (dated by TCRdb to about 2020). The library was built by means of the immunoSEQ multiplex PCR assay. TCRdb limited this immuneACCESS table to in-frame rearrangements with V and J called. A share of clones is missing; checked studies link under half to unresolved V genes, and the rest is unexplained. The sample includes some 83,000 clones, with 70% to 90% observed a single time. Over 15% of the sample belongs to the ten largest clones. Sequencing used peripheral blood. These receptors were taken from a man of 80 years or more in a cohort sampled during active COVID-19.

This clone appeared a few times. This rearrangement joins TRBV2 to TRBJ2-3, with a weak D call TRBD1 (6 bases). Germline V gene sequence: CDR1 SNHLY, CDR2 FYNNEI. This CDR3 has 14 residues. The V end lost 10 bases, the J end lost 0 bases, and 14 bases lay between the germline ends. The CDR3, as DNA: TGTGCCACAGGGGCAGTTGCTAGCACAGATACGCAGTATTTT. Encoded protein: CATGAVASTDTQYF.

This clone was observed a single time. The chain employs TRBV5-5 and TRBJ1-6, with D possibly being TRBD1 (6 bases). The V and J ends lost 0 bases and 9 bases respectively, with 13 bases between them. Germline V gene data show CDR1 as SGHKS and CDR2 as YYEKEE (reference sequence). The CDR3 is made up of 15 amino acids. CDR3 in amino acids: CASSLEYDRSSPLHF. The CDR3 DNA follows: TGTGCCAGCAGCTTGGAGTATGACAGGAGTTCACCCCTCCACTTT.

CDR3 sequence: CASSQETVGGGAFHTGELFF. For the CDR3, the DNA is TGTGCCAGCAGCCAAGAGACAGTAGGCGGGGGGGCCTTCCACACCGGGGAGCTGTTTTTT. The V call is TRBV14, the J call TRBJ2-2; 9 bases align to TRBD2. CDR1 is SGHDN, CDR2 FVKESK, per germline. The CDR3 runs 20 residues. The V and J ends lost 0 bases and 3 bases, in that order; junction bases with no gene match: 14.